The sequence of this TCR beta chain was determined in a study of T cell repertoires in cytomegalovirus infection. About the research overall: Alongside well-studied HLA-B-restricted CMV epitopes, recently identified HLA-C-restricted CMV epitopes were also used. Both CMV infection and a matching HLA type were indicated by public TCR beta signatures.

One entry per CDR3 protein results from TCRdb running MiXCR on the reads. The table records hundreds of thousands of distinct CDR3 sequences, 33% of them present only once. Trimming left V 1 base short and J 2 bases short, with 16 bases between. Germline values: CDR1 SGHNT, CDR2 YYREEE (reference sequence). The CDR3 is made up of 17 amino acids. Study observations and caveats: Cumulative public TCR beta family frequency identified carriers of CMV plus the relevant HLA. In two of eight donors, the top clonotype was HLA-C-restricted CMV-specific.

Worth noting for this clonotype: Antigen unknown.

The chain couples TRBV5-4 to TRBJ2-1; D may be TRBD1 (5 bases). Sample: cultured PBMCs, taken from culture after CMV antigen stimulation. This TCR was sampled from a human donor in good health (CMV status not recorded). Some clones in this sample may be carry-over from other donors' samples. Written as DNA, the CDR3 is TGTGCCAGCAGCTTGCCTGCGGACACGCTAACCTACAATGAGCAGTTCTTC. Its translation is CASSLPADTLTYNEQFF. Combining the CDR3 with reference TRBV5-4 and TRBJ2-1 gives the whole variable domain ETGVTQSPTHLIKTRGQQVTLRCSSQSGHNTVSWYQQALGQGPQFIFQYYREEENGRGNFPPRFSGLQFPNYSSELNVNALELDDSALYLCASSLPADTLTYNEQFFGPGTRLTVL.